Below are 27 T cell receptor beta chains sequenced from a single sample in a study of chemoradiotherapy in HPV16-positive cancers. Method: immunoSEQ multiplex PCR; TCRdb's copy keeps in-frame clones and lacks some. Here the sample spans about 12,000 clones, roughly 90% being singletons. The sample here was blood, taken from a patient who underwent chemoradiotherapy. The receptors come from a human donor with HPV-associated anogenital cancer.

The V and J genes are TRBV5-4 and TRBJ2-5; a weak D match, TRBD2 (5 bases). The J call may be incorrect, as the DNA end agrees better with TRBJ2-7. From germline, CDR1 is SGHNT and CDR2 YYREEE (reference sequence). The CDR3 has 12 residues. CDR3 DNA: TGTGCCAGCAGCTTGGTCGGGAACGAGCAGTACTTC. Amino acids: CASSLVGNEQYF.

The chain recombines TRBV10-3 with TRBJ2-7; 8 bases map to TRBD2. This CDR3 is 16 amino acids long. With V trimmed by 4 bases and J by 3 bases, 11 bases remained unmatched. Germline V CDR1 and CDR2: ENHRY, SYGVKD. In DNA, the CDR3 is TGTGCCATCAGTGCCCAGGTTGGCGGGGGGATCTACGAGCAGTACTTC. It yields the protein CAISAQVGGGIYEQYF.

The J gene is TRBJ1-6, the V gene TRBV5-1; 7 bases agree with TRBD1. The CDR3 has 15 amino acids. The J segment lost 7 bases and the V segment lost 7 bases, leaving 11 bases of the junction unmatched. The germline gives CDR1 SGHRS, CDR2 YFSETQ. CDR3 loop: CASGLRTGANSPLHF. Here the CDR3 DNA reads TGCGCCAGCGGGCTGAGGACAGGTGCAAATTCACCCCTCCACTTT.

This rearrangement joins TRBV5-6 to TRBJ2-1; the match to TRBD2 covers 14 bases. Unmatched junction bases numbered 5, after V lost 2 bases and J lost 4 bases. This CDR3 region has 17 residues. CDR1 SGHDT and CDR2 YYEEEE come from the germline V gene. The CDR3 protein is CASSFGLAGGEYNEQFF. The CDR3 DNA sequence: TGTGCCAGCAGCTTCGGACTAGCGGGGGGAGAGTACAATGAGCAGTTCTTC.

This rearrangement joins TRBV5-1 to TRBJ2-1; no firm D call. The CDR3 runs 12 residues. V lost 4 bases and J lost 4, with 6 bases in between. Germline V gives CDR1 SGHRS, CDR2 YFSETQ. Written as DNA, the CDR3 is TGCGCCAGCAGCCTCTATTACAATGAGCAGTTCTTC. Its translation: CASSLYYNEQFF.

The V call is TRBV29-1, the J call TRBJ2-7; D gene uncertain. Germline loops: CDR1 SQVTM, CDR2 ANQGSEA. With 4 bases removed from V and 3 bases from J, the gap between germline ends came to 10 bases. The length of the CDR3 is 12 residues. The DNA for the CDR3 is TGCAGCGTTGCCCAGGTAGACTACGAGCAGTACTTC. Amino acids: CSVAQVDYEQYF.

The chain carries TRBV10-3 and TRBJ2-7; 8 bases are shared with TRBD1. Trimming removed 10 bases from V and 0 bases from J; junction bases left unmatched: 11. The CDR3 runs to 15 residues. The germline V gene encodes CDR1 ENHRY and CDR2 SYGVKD. The DNA for the CDR3 is TGTGCCACCTTAAACAGGGGGAAGGGCTCCTACGAGCAGTACTTC. This sequence encodes CATLNRGKGSYEQYF.

This sequence joins TRBV5-1 and TRBJ2-1; 10 positions match TRBD1. This CDR3 spans 13 amino acids. V lost 7 bases to trimming and J lost 6 bases; unmatched junction nucleotides: 4. Germline-derived CDR1 and CDR2 are SGHRS and YFSETQ. The CDR3 bases are TGCGCCAGCGACCGGACAGGGGGCAATGAGCAGTTCTTC. Amino acids: CASDRTGGNEQFF. The whole variable domain, filled in from reference TRBV5-1 and TRBJ2-1, reads KAGVTQTPRYLIKTRGQQVTLSCSPISGHRSVSWYQQTPGQGLQFLFEYFSETQRNKGNFPGRFSGRQFSNSRSEMNVSTLELGDSALYLCASDRTGGNEQFFGPGTRLTVL.

The chain uses TRBV14 and TRBJ2-5, with 10 bases fitting TRBD1. Germline V gives CDR1 SGHDN, CDR2 FVKESK. V was pared by 6 bases and J by 3 bases, with 10 bases of the junction left unmatched. The CDR3 has 16 residues. Here the CDR3 DNA reads TGTGCCAGCAGTGCAGGTGGACAGGGGGTGAAAGAGACCCAGTACTTC. This sequence encodes CASSAGGQGVKETQYF.

The chain combines TRBV7-9 with TRBJ2-5; tentatively, D is TRBD1 (5 bases). This CDR3 has 13 residues. The germline gives CDR1 SEHNR, CDR2 FQNEAQ (reference sequence). The V and J ends lost 1 base and 10 bases respectively, with 13 bases between them. CDR3 DNA sequence: TGTGCCAGCAGCTTAGATCAGGGCATCGGCCAGTACTTC. Its protein product is CASSLDQGIGQYF.

This clone was counted a few times. The chain recombines TRBV27 with TRBJ2-1, with D possibly being TRBD1 or TRBD2 (5 bases each). The CDR3 is 15 residues long. V lost 7 bases and J lost 9, with 22 bases in between. Germline-derived CDR1 and CDR2 are MNHEY and SMNVEV (reference sequence). CDR3 in DNA: TGTGCCAGCACCCCCGGATCGAGGGGAGTTCGTGAGCAGTTCTTC. It specifies CASTPGSRGVREQFF.

The rearrangement uses TRBV19 and TRBJ2-1; D is unclear. Trimming took off 0 bases at V and 6 bases at J, with 9 bases between the two ends. This CDR3 has 14 amino acids. The germline V gene encodes CDR1 LNHDA and CDR2 SQIVND (reference sequence). CDR3 in DNA: TGTGCCAGTAGTATAGACCCTAGTAGCAATGAGCAGTTCTTC. It codes for CASSIDPSSNEQFF.

J is TRBJ1-1 and V is TRBV11-3; TRBD1 might be the D (5 bases). Trimming took 1 base from V and 2 from J, leaving 5 bases between them. Germline CDR1 and CDR2: SGHNT and YENEEA. This CDR3 is 13 amino acids long. The CDR3 sequence is CASSLGGNTEAFF. The CDR3 region has the DNA TGTGCCAGCAGCTTAGGGGGCAACACTGAAGCTTTCTTT.

This clone was seen only once. The chain has TRBV18 and TRBJ1-1; 7 nucleotides agree with TRBD1. Germline CDR1 reads KGHSH; CDR2 reads LQKENI. V lost 3 bases, J lost 5 bases, and 9 bases stayed unmatched. The CDR3 spans 15 residues. CDR3 amino acids: CASSPGRGQRTEAFF. In nucleotides, the CDR3 is TGTGCCAGCTCACCGGGTAGGGGGCAAAGGACTGAAGCTTTCTTT.

The CDR3 sequence is CAISKHRGQETQYF. Written as DNA, the CDR3 is TGTGCCATCAGTAAACACAGGGGTCAAGAGACCCAGTACTTC. The rearrangement uses TRBV10-3 and TRBJ2-5; 7 nucleotides align to TRBD1. J lost 2 bases, V lost 5 bases, and 5 bases had no gene match. Germline V gives CDR1 ENHRY, CDR2 SYGVKD. The CDR3 runs 14 residues.

The chain employs TRBV7-2 and TRBJ2-2; possible D gene TRBD1, 5 bases. V lost 5 bases and J lost 2, with 18 bases in between. CDR3 length equals 17 residues. From germline, CDR1 is SGHTA and CDR2 FQGNSA. CDR3 in amino acids: CASSGVATAPNTGELFF. CDR3 bases: TGTGCCAGCAGCGGGGTGGCGACAGCCCCAAACACCGGGGAGCTGTTTTTT.

The chain has TRBV9 and TRBJ1-4; 7 bases match TRBD1. Germline assignment: CDR1 SGDLS and CDR2 YYNGEE. Trimming removed 3 bases from V and 2 bases from J; junction bases left unmatched: 7. This CDR3 has 16 residues. CDR3 sequence (DNA): TGTGCCAGCAGCGGGACAACAGGGGCCACTAATGAAAAACTGTTTTTT. Residues: CASSGTTGATNEKLFF.

This chain links TRBV15 with TRBJ1-6; 7 bases align to TRBD1. The CDR3 spans 14 residues. Germline CDR1 is LNHNV and CDR2 is YYDKDF (reference sequence). Losses at the gene ends were 6 bases for V and 10 bases for J; bases not matched to a gene: 9. CDR3 bases: TGTGCCACCAGAGACAGGGTTTCGAACTCACCCCTCCACTTT. This codes for CATRDRVSNSPLHF.

The chain couples TRBV11-1 to TRBJ1-2; unclear D gene. The CDR3 spans 18 residues. The germline V gene has CDR1 SGHAT and CDR2 FQDESV (reference sequence). V lost 10 bases, J lost 4 bases, and 31 bases lay in between. DNA for the CDR3: TGTGCCACCGGCCCTATAGTACCAGATAACCAAAGAAGCTATGGCTACACCTTC. Translating gives CATGPIVPDNQRSYGYTF.

The count of this clone is one. This chain links TRBV30 with TRBJ2-5; the match to TRBD1 covers 7 bases. Germline values: CDR1 GTSNPN, CDR2 SVGIG (reference sequence). There are 13 residues in the CDR3. V gave up 3 bases and J gave up 5 bases; unmatched junction bases: 6. The chain's CDR3 is CAWSRDRDETQYF. For the CDR3, the DNA is TGTGCCTGGAGCCGAGACAGGGATGAGACCCAGTACTTC. Supplemented by reference TRBV30 and TRBJ2-5, the full variable domain reads SQTIHQWPATLVQPVGSPLSLECTVEGTSNPNLYWYRQAAGRGLQLLFYSVGIGQISSEVPQNLSASRPQDRQFILSSKKLLLSDSGFYLCAWSRDRDETQYFGPGTRLLVL.

This chain joins TRBV5-1 and TRBJ2-7; no definite D call. The CDR3 loop spans 13 amino acids. The germline gives CDR1 SGHRS, CDR2 YFSETQ. The germline V and J ends were trimmed by 1 base and 3 bases, with 8 bases remaining between them. This chain's CDR3 is CASSLNRDYEQYF. The CDR3 DNA reads TGCGCCAGCAGCTTGAACAGAGACTACGAGCAGTACTTC. The full variable domain, with the rest looked up from reference TRBV5-1 and TRBJ2-7, is KAGVTQTPRYLIKTRGQQVTLSCSPISGHRSVSWYQQTPGQGLQFLFEYFSETQRNKGNFPGRFSGRQFSNSRSEMNVSTLELGDSALYLCASSLNRDYEQYFGPGTRLTVT.

V usage is TRBV7-6 and J usage is TRBJ2-2; TRBD1 matches 8 bases. After removal of 3 bases from V and 0 bases from J, the junction contained 9 bases not matched to a gene. Germline V gives CDR1 SGHVS, CDR2 FNYEAQ. This CDR3 comprises 18 residues. This CDR3 is CASSFPLLQGANTGELFF. CDR3 bases: TGTGCCAGCAGCTTCCCGCTTTTACAGGGGGCGAACACCGGGGAGCTGTTTTTT.

The chain employs TRBV11-3 and TRBJ2-3; D gene ambiguous. Deletions cut 1 base from V and 6 bases from J, with 17 bases between. The length of the CDR3 is 16 residues. Germline V CDR1 and CDR2: SGHNT, YENEEA. CDR3 nucleotide sequence: TGTGCCAGCAGCTTAGGAACCCTCGTCGGAGTTGATACGCAGTATTTT. It yields the protein CASSLGTLVGVDTQYF.

The chain couples TRBV19 to TRBJ1-3, with 7 bases lining up with TRBD1. Trimming took 6 bases from V and 0 from J; bases not matched to a gene: 8. The V gene's germline CDR1 is LNHDA and CDR2 SQIVND (reference sequence). The length of the CDR3 is 16 residues. The CDR3 protein is CASRPPGQSSGNTIYF. As DNA, the CDR3 is TGTGCCAGTAGGCCTCCGGGACAGTCCTCTGGAAACACCATATATTTT.

CDR3 bases: TGTGCCAGCAGGGGGGGAGAGCCCCAGCATTTT. It yields the protein CASRGGEPQHF. The rearrangement uses TRBV2 and TRBJ1-5; tentative D call: TRBD1 (5 bases). Germline loops: CDR1 SNHLY, CDR2 FYNNEI. Trimming removed 6 bases from V and 8 bases from J, with 8 bases in between. This CDR3 region has 11 residues.

The J gene is TRBJ1-6, the V gene TRBV10-3, with 7 bases lining up with TRBD1. CDR1 and CDR2 from the germline V gene are ENHRY and SYGVKD. The CDR3 length is 14 residues. V lost 6 bases to trimming and J lost 7 bases; unmatched junction nucleotides: 6. Here the CDR3 reads CAISWDSTNSPLHF. Here the CDR3 DNA reads TGTGCCATCAGCTGGGACAGCACCAATTCACCCCTCCACTTT.

The chain couples TRBV11-2 to TRBJ2-3; 7 bases agree with TRBD2. V lost 8 bases to trimming and J lost 4 bases; unmatched junction nucleotides: 9. Germline values: CDR1 SGHAT, CDR2 FQNNGV. The length of the CDR3 is 14 residues. CDR3 nucleotide sequence: TGTGCCAGCGGATTGAGCGGGGTGGCAGATACGCAGTATTTT. As protein: CASGLSGVADTQYF.